By share, the clone carrying this T cell receptor (beta chain) counts as medium-sized. TCRdb's table, derived via immunoSEQ multiplex PCR, lists solely in-frame clones and lacks some. The data show about 36,000 clones, around 90% seen once. This sample stems from a study of blood T cell repertoires in COVID-19. What was sequenced was peripheral blood. This clonotype originated in a man aged 55-75 years with active or convalescent COVID-19.

Here the CDR3 reads CASSSGQGHEQYF. In DNA form, the CDR3 reads TGTGCCAGCAGTTCAGGACAGGGCCACGAGCAGTACTTC. The genes are TRBV12-3 or TRBV12-4 and TRBJ2-7; 8 bases align to TRBD1. J was trimmed by 5 bases and V by 4 bases; bases with no gene match: 4. This CDR3 region has 13 residues.